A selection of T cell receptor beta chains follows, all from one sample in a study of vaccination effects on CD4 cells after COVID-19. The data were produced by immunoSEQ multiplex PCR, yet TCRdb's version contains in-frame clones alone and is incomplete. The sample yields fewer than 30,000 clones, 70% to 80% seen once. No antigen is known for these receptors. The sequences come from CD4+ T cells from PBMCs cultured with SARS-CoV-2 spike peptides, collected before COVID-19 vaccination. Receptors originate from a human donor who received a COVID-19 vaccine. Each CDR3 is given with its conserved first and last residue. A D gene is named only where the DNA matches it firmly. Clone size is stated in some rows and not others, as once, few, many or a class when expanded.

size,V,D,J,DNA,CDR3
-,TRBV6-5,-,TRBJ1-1,TGTGCCACTGGACCGTCTCTGAACACTGAAGCTTTCTTT,CATGPSLNTEAFF
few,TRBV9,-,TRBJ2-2,TGTGCCAGCAGCGCAGGGACCACCGGGGAGCTGTTTTTT,CASSAGTTGELFF
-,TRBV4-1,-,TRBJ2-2,TGCGCCAGCAGCCATAACCTCCGGGTCCCGAACACCGGGGAGCTGTTTTTT,CASSHNLRVPNTGELFF
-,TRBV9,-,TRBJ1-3,TGTGCCAGCAGCGTAGATATGGGGCGTCGAGGAAACACCATATATTTT,CASSVDMGRRGNTIYF
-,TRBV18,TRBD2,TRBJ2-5,TGTGCCAGCTCATCCCTAACTAGCGCCTCACGGAAGACCCAGTACTTC,CASSSLTSASRKTQYF
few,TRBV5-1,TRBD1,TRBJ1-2,TGCGCCAGCAGCCTAAACTTACAGGGGAATGGCTACACCTTC,CASSLNLQGNGYTF
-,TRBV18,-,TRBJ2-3,TGTGCCAGCTCCCTCCGGGCGGGAGATACGCAGTATTTT,CASSLRAGDTQYF
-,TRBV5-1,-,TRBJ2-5,TGCGCCAGCAGCTGGGGCCCGGGAGTCAGGCAAGAGACCCAGTACTTC,CASSWGPGVRQETQYF
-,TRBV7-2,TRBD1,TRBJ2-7,TGTGCCAGCAGCCCAGGGACAGGGAGATTGAACGAGCAGTACTTC,CASSPGTGRLNEQYF
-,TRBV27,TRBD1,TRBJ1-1,TGTGCCAGCAGTTTATGGGACAGGGCTGAAGCTTTCTTT,CASSLWDRAEAFF
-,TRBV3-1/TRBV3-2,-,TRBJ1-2,TGTGCCAGCAGCCAAGGCCGAGCTTCTAACTATGGCTACACCTTC,CASSQGRASNYGYTF
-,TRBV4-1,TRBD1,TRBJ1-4,TGCGCCAGCAGCCAAGACGTCCCGACAGGGGAATCGAAAAAACTGTTTTTT,CASSQDVPTGESKKLFF